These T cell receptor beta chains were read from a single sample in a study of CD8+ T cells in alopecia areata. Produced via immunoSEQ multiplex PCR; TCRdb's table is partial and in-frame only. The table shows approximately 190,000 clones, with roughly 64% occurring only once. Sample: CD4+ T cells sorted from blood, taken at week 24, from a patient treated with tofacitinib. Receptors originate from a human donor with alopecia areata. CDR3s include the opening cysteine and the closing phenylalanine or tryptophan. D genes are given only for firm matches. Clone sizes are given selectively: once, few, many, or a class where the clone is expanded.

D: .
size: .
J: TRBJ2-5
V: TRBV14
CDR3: CASSARRESRETQYF
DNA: TGTGCCAGCAGCGCTCGCCGGGAGTCCCGCGAGACCCAGTACTTC

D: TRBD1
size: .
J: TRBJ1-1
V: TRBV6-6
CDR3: CASLRTGLNTEAFF
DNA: TGTGCCAGCCTAAGGACAGGGTTGAACACTGAAGCTTTCTTT

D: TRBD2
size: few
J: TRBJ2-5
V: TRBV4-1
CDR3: CASSQGQGAGEETQYF
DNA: TGCGCCAGCAGCCAAGGGCAAGGTGCGGGAGAGGAGACCCAGTACTTC

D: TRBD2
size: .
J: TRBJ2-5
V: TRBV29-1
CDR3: CSVGSGQETQYF
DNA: TGCAGCGTTGGTAGCGGGCAAGAGACCCAGTACTTC

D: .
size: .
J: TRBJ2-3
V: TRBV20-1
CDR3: CSATPKDTQYF
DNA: TGCAGTGCCACACCAAAAGATACGCAGTATTTT

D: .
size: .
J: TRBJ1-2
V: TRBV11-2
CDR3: CASSLGSLGGGYTF
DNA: TGTGCCAGCAGCCTAGGCTCTCTGGGGGGCGGCTACACCTTC

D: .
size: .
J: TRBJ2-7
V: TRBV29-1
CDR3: CSVEDRGFGGLTYEQYF
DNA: TGCAGCGTTGAAGATAGGGGTTTCGGGGGGCTTACCTACGAGCAGTACTTC

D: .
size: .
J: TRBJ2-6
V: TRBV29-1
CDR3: CSVTGFSGANVLTF
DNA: TGCAGCGTGACGGGATTCTCTGGGGCCAACGTCCTGACTTTC

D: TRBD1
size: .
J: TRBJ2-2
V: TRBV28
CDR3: CASSERQGDTGELFF
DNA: TGTGCCAGCAGCGAACGACAGGGGGACACCGGGGAGCTGTTTTTT

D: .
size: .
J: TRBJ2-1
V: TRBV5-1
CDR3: CASSLGSGDEQFF
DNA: TGCGCCAGCAGCTTGGGCAGTGGCGATGAGCAGTTCTTC

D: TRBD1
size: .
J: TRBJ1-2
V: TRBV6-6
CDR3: CASSYTGGPYGYTF
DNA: TGTGCCAGCAGTTACACAGGGGGCCCCTATGGCTACACCTTC

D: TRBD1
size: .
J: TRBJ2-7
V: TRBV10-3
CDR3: CAIRGQQYEQYF
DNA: TGTGCCATCAGGGGACAGCAATACGAGCAGTACTTC

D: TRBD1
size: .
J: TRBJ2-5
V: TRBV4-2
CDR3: CASSQDTATGGGETQYF
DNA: TGTGCCAGCAGCCAAGATACTGCGACAGGGGGCGGAGAGACCCAGTACTTC

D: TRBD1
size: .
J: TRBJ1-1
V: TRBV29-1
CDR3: CSVPGTANTEAFF
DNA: TGCAGCGTGCCCGGGACAGCGAACACTGAAGCTTTCTTT

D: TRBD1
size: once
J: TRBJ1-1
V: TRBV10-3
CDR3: CAIKGQLNTEAFF
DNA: TGTGCCATCAAGGGACAGTTGAACACTGAAGCTTTCTTT

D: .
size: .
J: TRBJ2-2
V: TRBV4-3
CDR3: CASSQEGARGELFF
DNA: TGCGCCAGCAGCCAAGAAGGGGCGCGGGGGGAGCTGTTTTTT

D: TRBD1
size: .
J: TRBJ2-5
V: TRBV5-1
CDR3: CASSLGQGALGLRETQYF
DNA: TGCGCCAGCAGCTTGGGCCAGGGGGCGCTGGGCCTTCGGGAGACCCAGTACTTC

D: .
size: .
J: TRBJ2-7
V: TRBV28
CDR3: CASAGEGEQYF
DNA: TGTGCCAGTGCAGGGGAGGGGGAGCAGTACTTC

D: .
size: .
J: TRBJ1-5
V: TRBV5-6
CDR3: CASSSRTEPFNQPQHF
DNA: TGTGCCAGCAGCTCCAGGACAGAGCCCTTCAATCAGCCCCAGCATTTT

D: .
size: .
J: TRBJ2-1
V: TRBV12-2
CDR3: CASRLAGYYNEQFF
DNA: TGTGCAAGTCGCTTAGCGGGATACTACAATGAGCAGTTCTTC

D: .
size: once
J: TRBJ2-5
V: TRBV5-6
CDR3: CASSFSRAKETQYF
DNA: TGTGCCAGCAGCTTTAGCAGGGCAAAAGAGACCCAGTACTTC

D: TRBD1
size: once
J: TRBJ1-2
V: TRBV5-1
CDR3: CASSIGTGASYGYTF
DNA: TGCGCCAGCAGCATCGGGACAGGGGCCTCCTATGGCTACACCTTC

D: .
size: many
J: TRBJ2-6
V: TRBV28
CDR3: CASSLWAGTESGANVLTF
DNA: TGTGCCAGCAGTTTATGGGCGGGGACGGAGTCTGGGGCCAACGTCCTGACTTTC

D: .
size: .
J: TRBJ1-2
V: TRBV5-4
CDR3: CASSDSYYGYTF
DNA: TGTGCCAGCAGCGACAGTTACTATGGCTACACCTTC

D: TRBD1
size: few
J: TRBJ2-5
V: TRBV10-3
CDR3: CAISGTGQETQYF
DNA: TGTGCCATCAGTGGGACAGGGCAAGAGACCCAGTACTTC

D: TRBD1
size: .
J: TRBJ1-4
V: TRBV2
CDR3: CASSGQGARSEKLFF
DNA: TGTGCCAGCAGTGGGCAGGGGGCGCGTAGTGAAAAACTGTTTTTT

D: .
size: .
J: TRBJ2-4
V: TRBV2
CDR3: CASSEAGVVGDIQYF
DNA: TGTGCCAGCAGTGAGGCCGGGGTGGTAGGGGACATTCAGTACTTC

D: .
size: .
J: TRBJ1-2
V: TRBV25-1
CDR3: CASSEFGRDGYTF
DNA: TGTGCCAGCAGTGAATTTGGGCGGGATGGCTACACCTTC

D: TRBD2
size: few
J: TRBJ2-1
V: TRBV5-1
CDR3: CASSLSGGPQNEQFF
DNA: TGCGCCAGCAGCTTGAGCGGGGGGCCGCAGAATGAGCAGTTCTTC

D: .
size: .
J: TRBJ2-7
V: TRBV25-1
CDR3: CASKGAGRDSEQYF
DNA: TGTGCCAGCAAGGGGGCAGGCAGGGACTCCGAGCAGTACTTC

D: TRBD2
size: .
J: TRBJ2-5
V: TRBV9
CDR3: CASSVGTSAETQYF
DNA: TGTGCCAGCAGCGTGGGTACTAGCGCAGAGACCCAGTACTTC

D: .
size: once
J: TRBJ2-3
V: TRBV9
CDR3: CASSVDETDTQYF
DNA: TGTGCCAGCAGCGTAGACGAGACAGATACGCAGTATTTT

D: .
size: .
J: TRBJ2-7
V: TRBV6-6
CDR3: CASSNKGSSYEQYF
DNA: TGTGCCAGCAGTAACAAGGGATCCTCCTACGAGCAGTACTTC

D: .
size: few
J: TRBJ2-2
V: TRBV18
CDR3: CASSLQRANTGELFF
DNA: TGTGCCAGCTCACTGCAGAGGGCCAACACCGGGGAGCTGTTTTTT

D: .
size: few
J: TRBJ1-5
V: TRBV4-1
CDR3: CASSQEFAGPQPQHF
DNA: TGCGCCAGCAGCCAAGAATTTGCAGGACCTCAGCCCCAGCATTTT

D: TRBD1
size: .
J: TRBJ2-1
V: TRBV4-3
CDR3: CASSITGQGAGEQFF
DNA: TGCGCCAGCAGTATTACGGGACAGGGGGCCGGGGAGCAGTTCTTC

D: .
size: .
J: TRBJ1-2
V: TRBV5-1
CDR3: CASSPQTGQNYGYTF
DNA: TGCGCCAGCAGCCCCCAAACGGGGCAGAACTATGGCTACACCTTC

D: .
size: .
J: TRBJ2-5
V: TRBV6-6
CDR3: CASSVGRGETQYF
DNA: TGTGCCAGCTCGGTCGGGAGAGGGGAGACCCAGTACTTC

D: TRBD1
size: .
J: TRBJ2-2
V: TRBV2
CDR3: CASSGQGVNTGELFF
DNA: TGTGCCAGCAGTGGACAGGGAGTAAACACCGGGGAGCTGTTTTTT

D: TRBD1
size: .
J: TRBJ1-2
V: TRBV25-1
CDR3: CASSELEGALGYGYTF
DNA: TGTGCCAGCAGTGAACTGGAGGGGGCGCTTGGCTATGGCTACACCTTC

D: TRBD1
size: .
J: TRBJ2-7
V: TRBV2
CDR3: CASWGTGAGEQYF
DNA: TGTGCCAGCTGGGGGACAGGGGCGGGCGAGCAGTACTTC

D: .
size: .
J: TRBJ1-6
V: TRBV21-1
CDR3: CASSKPPGSPLHF
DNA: TGTGCCAGCAGCAAACCGCCGGGATCACCCCTCCACTTT

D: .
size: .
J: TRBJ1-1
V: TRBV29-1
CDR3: CSVADESTSAFF
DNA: TGCAGCGTTGCTGACGAATCAACGTCAGCTTTCTTT

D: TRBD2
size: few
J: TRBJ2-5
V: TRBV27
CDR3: CASSSSLAGGETQYF
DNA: TGTGCCAGCAGTTCCTCACTAGCGGGGGGAGAGACCCAGTACTTC

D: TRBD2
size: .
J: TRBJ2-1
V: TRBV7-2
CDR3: CASSPSSGRTEQFF
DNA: TGTGCCAGCAGCCCCTCTAGCGGGAGGACTGAGCAGTTCTTC

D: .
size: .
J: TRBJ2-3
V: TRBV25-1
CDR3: CASSLGATTDTQYF
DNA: TGTGCCAGCAGTTTGGGGGCAACCACAGATACGCAGTATTTT

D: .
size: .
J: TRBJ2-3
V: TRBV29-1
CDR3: CSVDPTGTGTDTQYF
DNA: TGCAGCGTTGATCCCACAGGGACCGGGACAGATACGCAGTATTTT

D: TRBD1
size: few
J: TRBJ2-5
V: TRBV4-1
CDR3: CASSSREQGPAETQYF
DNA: TGCGCCAGCAGCTCCCGGGAACAGGGGCCTGCGGAGACCCAGTACTTC

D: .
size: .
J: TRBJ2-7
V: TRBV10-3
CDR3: CAISESWTDYEQYF
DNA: TGTGCCATCAGTGAGTCGTGGACAGACTACGAGCAGTACTTC